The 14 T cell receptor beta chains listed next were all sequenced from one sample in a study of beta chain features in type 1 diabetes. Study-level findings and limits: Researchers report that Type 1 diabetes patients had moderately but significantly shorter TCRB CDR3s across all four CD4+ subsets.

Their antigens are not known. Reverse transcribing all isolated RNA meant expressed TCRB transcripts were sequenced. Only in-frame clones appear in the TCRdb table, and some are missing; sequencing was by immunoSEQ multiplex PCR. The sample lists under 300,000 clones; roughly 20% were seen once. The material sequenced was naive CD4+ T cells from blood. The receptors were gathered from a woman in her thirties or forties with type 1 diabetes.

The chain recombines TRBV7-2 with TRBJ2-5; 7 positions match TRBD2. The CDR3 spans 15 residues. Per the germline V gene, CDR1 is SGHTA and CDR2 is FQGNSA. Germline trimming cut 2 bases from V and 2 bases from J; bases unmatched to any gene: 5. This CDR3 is CASSLSGGIQETQYF. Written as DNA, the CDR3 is TGTGCCAGCAGCTTATCCGGGGGGATTCAAGAGACCCAGTACTTC.

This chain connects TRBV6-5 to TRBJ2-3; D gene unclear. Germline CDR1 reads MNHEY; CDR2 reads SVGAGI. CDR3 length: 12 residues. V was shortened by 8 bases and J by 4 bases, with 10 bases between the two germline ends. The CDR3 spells CASGRPSDTQYF. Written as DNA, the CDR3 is TGTGCCAGCGGCCGTCCTTCAGATACGCAGTATTTT.

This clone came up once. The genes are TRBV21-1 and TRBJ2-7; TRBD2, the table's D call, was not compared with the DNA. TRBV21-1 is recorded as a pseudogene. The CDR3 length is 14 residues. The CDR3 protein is CASTYGTSGNEQYF. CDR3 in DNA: TGTGCCAGCACCTATGGGACTAGTGGCAACGAGCAGTACTTC.

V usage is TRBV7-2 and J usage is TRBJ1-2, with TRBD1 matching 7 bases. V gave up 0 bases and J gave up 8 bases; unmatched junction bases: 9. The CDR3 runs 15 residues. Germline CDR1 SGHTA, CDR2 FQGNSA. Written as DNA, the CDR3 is TGTGCCAGCAGCTTAGCGGGACCGACAGGGCTGGGCTACACCTTC. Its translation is CASSLAGPTGLGYTF. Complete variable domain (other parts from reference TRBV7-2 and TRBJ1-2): GAGVSQSPSNKVTEKGKDVELRCDPISGHTALYWYRQSLGQGLEFLIYFQGNSAPDKSGLPSDRFSAERTGGSVSTLTIQRTQQEDSAVYLCASSLAGPTGLGYTFGSGTRLTVV.

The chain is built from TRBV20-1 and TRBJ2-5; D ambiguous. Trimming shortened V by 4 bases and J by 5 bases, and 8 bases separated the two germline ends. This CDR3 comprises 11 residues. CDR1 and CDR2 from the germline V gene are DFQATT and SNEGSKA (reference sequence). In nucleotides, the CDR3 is TGCAGTGCTACCCTGTTGGAGACCCAGTACTTC. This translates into CSATLLETQYF.

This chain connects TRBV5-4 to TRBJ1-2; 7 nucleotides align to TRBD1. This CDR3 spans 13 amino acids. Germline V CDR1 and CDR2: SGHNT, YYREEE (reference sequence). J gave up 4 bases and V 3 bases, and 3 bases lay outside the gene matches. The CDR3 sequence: CASSSGGLYGYTF. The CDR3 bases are TGTGCCAGCAGCTCAGGGGGTCTCTATGGCTACACCTTC.

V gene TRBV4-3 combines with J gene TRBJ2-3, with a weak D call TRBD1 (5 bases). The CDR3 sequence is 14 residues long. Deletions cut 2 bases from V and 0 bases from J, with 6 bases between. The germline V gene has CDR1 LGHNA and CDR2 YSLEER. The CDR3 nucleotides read TGCGCCAGCAGCCAACGACAGAGCACAGATACGCAGTATTTT. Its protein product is CASSQRQSTDTQYF.

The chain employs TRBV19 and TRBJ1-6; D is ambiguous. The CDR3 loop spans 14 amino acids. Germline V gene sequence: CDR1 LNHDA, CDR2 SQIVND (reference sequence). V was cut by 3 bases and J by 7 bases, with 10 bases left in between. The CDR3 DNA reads TGTGCCAGTAGTATTCAACAGCCCAATTCACCCCTCCACTTT. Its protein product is CASSIQQPNSPLHF.

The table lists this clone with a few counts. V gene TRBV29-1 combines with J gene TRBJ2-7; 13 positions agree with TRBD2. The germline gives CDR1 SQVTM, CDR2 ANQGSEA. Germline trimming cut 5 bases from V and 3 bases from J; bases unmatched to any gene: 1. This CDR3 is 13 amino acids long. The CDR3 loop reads CSVWTSGSYEQYF. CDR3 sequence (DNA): TGCAGCGTTTGGACTAGCGGGAGCTACGAGCAGTACTTC.

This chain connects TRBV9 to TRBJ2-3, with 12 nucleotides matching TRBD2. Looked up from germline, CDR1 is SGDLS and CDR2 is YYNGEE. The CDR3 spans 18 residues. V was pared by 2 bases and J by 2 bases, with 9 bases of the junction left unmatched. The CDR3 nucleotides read TGTGCCAGCAGCGTTGGGGCTAGCGGGAGGGCCCTCACAGATACGCAGTATTTT. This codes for CASSVGASGRALTDTQYF.

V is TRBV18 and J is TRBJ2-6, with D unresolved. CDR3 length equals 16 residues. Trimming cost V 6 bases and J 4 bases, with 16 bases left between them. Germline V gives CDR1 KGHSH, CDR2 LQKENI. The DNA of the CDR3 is TGTGCCAGCTCCCCGACCGAGACACCAGGGGCCAACGTCCTGACTTTC. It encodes CASSPTETPGANVLTF. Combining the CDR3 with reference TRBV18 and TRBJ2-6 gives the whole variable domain NAGVMQNPRHLVRRRGQEARLRCSPMKGHSHVYWYRQLPEEGLKFMVYLQKENIIDESGMPKERFSAEFPKEGPSILRIQQVVRGDSAAYFCASSPTETPGANVLTFGAGSRLTVL.

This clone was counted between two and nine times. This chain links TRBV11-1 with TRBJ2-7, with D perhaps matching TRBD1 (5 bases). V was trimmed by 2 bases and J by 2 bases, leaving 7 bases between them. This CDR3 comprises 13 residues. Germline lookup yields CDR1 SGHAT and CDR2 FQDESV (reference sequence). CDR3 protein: CASSLTGTYEQYF. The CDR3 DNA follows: TGTGCCAGCAGCTTAACAGGCACCTACGAGCAGTACTTC.

The CDR3 nucleotides are TGCGCCAGCAGTCCGCAGGGGACTAGCGGGAGAGGACGAGAGTTCTTC. Its translation is CASSPQGTSGRGREFF. The chain couples TRBV4-1 to TRBJ2-1; 14 bases fit TRBD2. This CDR3 contains 16 residues. Germline CDR1 MGHRA, CDR2 YSYEKL. Unmatched junction bases numbered 15, after V lost 6 bases and J lost 14 bases.

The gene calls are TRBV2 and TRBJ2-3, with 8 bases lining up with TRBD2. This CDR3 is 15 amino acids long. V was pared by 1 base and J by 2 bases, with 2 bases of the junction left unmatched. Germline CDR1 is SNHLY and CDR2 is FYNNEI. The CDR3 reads CASSEEAGATDTQYF. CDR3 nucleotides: TGTGCCAGCAGTGAAGAAGCGGGAGCCACAGATACGCAGTATTTT. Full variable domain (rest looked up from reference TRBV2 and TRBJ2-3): EPEVTQTPSHQVTQMGQEVILRCVPISNHLYFYWYRQILGQKVEFLVSFYNNEISEKSEIFDDQFSVERPDGSNFTLKIRSTKLEDSAMYFCASSEEAGATDTQYFGPGTRLTVL.